This T cell receptor (beta chain) was captured by sequencing in a study of response to subunit inactivated influenza vaccine. This clonotype was observed a handful of times. CDR1 and CDR2 (germline): MNHNS, SASEGT. The V end lost 6 bases, the J end lost 3 bases, and 13 bases lay between the germline ends. CDR3 size: 14 residues. Via MiXCR, TCRdb re-called the RT-PCR reads, giving one row per CDR3 protein. This sample has 500,000 to 550,000 distinct CDR3 sequences, with roughly 25% found just once. This sample was also put to use in a study of T cells expressing NK-cell markers. That study reports: cDNA encoding TCR beta was synthesized via 5'RACE template switching incorporating UMIs. Topping the CD3+CD56-NKG2C+ fraction as well were these clonotypes, in a few donors.

V gene TRBV6-1 combines with J gene TRBJ2-3; either TRBD1 or TRBD2 may fit D (5 bases each). Material: CD4+ T cells sorted from PBMCs, obtained about 11 days after vaccination. This TCR was sampled from a man between 45 and 60 years old who received an inactivated influenza vaccine. In nucleotides, the CDR3 is TGTGCCAGCAGACCGGGACCCCGAACAGATACGCAGTATTTT. It encodes CASRPGPRTDTQYF.